The 23 T cell receptor beta chains reported below all come from one sample, sequenced in a study of blood T cell repertoires in COVID-19. Here immunoSEQ multiplex PCR was the method, and the copy in TCRdb shows in-frame clones only, minus some. The sample includes some 80,000 clones, about nine tenths of them seen just once. Sequencing used peripheral blood. These receptors were taken from a woman of 80 years or more with acute or convalescent COVID-19.

The gene calls are TRBV7-9 and TRBJ2-5; D might be TRBD1 (6 bases). This CDR3 region has 15 residues. Trimming stripped 1 base from V and 7 bases from J, with 16 bases between. Germline V lookup: CDR1 SEHNR, CDR2 FQNEAQ (reference sequence). CDR3 nucleotides: TGTGCCAGCAGCTTAGGGGAATCAACCAGGGGGACCCAGTACTTC. Translating gives CASSLGESTRGTQYF. The full variable domain, in which reference TRBV7-9 and TRBJ2-5 provide the parts outside the CDR3, is DTGVSQNPRHKITKRGQNVTFRCDPISEHNRLYWYRQTLGQGPEFLTYFQNEAQLEKSRLLSDRFSAERPKGSFSTLEIQRTEQGDSAMYLCASSLGESTRGTQYFGPGTRLLVL.

The rearrangement uses TRBV3-1 (or the pseudogene TRBV3-2) and TRBJ1-1, with 8 nucleotides matching TRBD1. V shed 5 bases and J 2 bases; nucleotides not matched to a gene: 4. Germline CDR1 is LGHDT and CDR2 is YNNKEL (reference sequence). The CDR3 spans 14 residues. The CDR3 is CASSWDRTNTEAFF. The CDR3 DNA reads TGTGCCAGCAGCTGGGACAGGACAAACACTGAAGCTTTCTTT.

This clone was found once. V is TRBV23-1 and J is TRBJ1-5; the D is unclear. TRBV23-1 is recorded as an ORF, its role being uncertain. V was cut by 1 base and J by 0 bases, with 13 bases left in between. The CDR3 loop spans 17 amino acids. CDR3 coding DNA: TGCGCCAGCAGTCAATTGGGAGTACCGGATAGCAATCAGCCCCAGCATTTT. It yields the protein CASSQLGVPDSNQPQHF.

The table lists this clone with a count of one. This chain joins TRBV24-1 and TRBJ2-3; possible D gene TRBD2, 6 bases. The CDR3 runs to 16 residues. V shed 0 bases and J shed 1 base, with 10 bases lying between them. Per the germline V gene, CDR1 is KGHDR and CDR2 is SFDVKD. This chain's CDR3 is CATSDLRGGGTDTQYF. In DNA form, the CDR3 reads TGTGCCACCAGTGATTTGCGGGGAGGTGGCACAGATACGCAGTATTTT.

The chain combines TRBV12-5 with TRBJ2-5, with 8 bases lining up with TRBD2. This CDR3 spans 14 amino acids. Trimming took 6 bases from V and 2 from J; bases not matched to a gene: 5. From germline, CDR1 is LGHNT and CDR2 FRNRAP. In DNA, the CDR3 is TGTGCTAGTGGGACTAGCGCTTCACAAGAGACCCAGTACTTC. Translating gives CASGTSASQETQYF.

This clone was counted a few times. The chain employs TRBV5-6 and TRBJ1-2, with D tentatively TRBD1 (6 bases). This CDR3 contains 13 residues. V lost 1 base and J lost 8, with 12 bases in between. Germline V gene sequence: CDR1 SGHDT, CDR2 YYEEEE. For the CDR3, the DNA is TGTGCCAGCAGCTTGCTTTCCGGGACAGGCTACACCTTC. Protein sequence: CASSLLSGTGYTF.

The V call is TRBV28, the J call TRBJ1-2; D call uncertain. The germline CDR1 and CDR2 sequences are MDHEN and SYDVKM. The CDR3 loop spans 11 amino acids. V was clipped by 7 bases and J by 6 bases, with 9 bases between them. DNA for the CDR3: TGTGCCAGCATCGGAGGGAATGGCTACACCTTC. As protein: CASIGGNGYTF.

The rearrangement uses TRBV5-8 and TRBJ1-4; TRBD1 matches 12 bases. V was pared by 4 bases and J by 0 bases, with 7 bases of the junction left unmatched. Germline V gene sequence: CDR1 SGHTS, CDR2 YDEGEE. The CDR3 runs to 18 residues. Here the CDR3 reads CASSEGQGAFATNEKLFF. The CDR3 DNA sequence: TGTGCCAGCAGCGAGGGACAGGGGGCGTTTGCAACTAATGAAAAACTGTTTTTT.

The V and J genes are TRBV11-1 and TRBJ2-7; D call uncertain. CDR3 size: 12 residues. Germline loops: CDR1 SGHAT, CDR2 FQDESV (reference sequence). The V end was cut by 4 bases, the J end by 5 bases, with 9 bases between. The CDR3 region has the DNA TGTGCCAGCAGCTCTATCCGTCACGAGCAGTACTTC. This encodes CASSSIRHEQYF.

The genes are TRBV7-2 and TRBJ2-7; 9 bases agree with TRBD1. Germline V gene sequence: CDR1 SGHTA, CDR2 FQGNSA. CDR3 length: 15 residues. J lost 4 bases, V lost 1 base, and 5 bases had no gene match. As DNA, the CDR3 is TGTGCCAGCAGCTTAGTGGGACAGGGATCATACGAGCAGTACTTC. Translation gives CASSLVGQGSYEQYF.

The genes are TRBV5-4 and TRBJ2-3; 13 nucleotides agree with TRBD2. The ends lost 4 bases at V and 6 bases at J; junction bases unmatched: 5. The germline V gene encodes CDR1 SGHNT and CDR2 YYREEE (reference sequence). This CDR3 comprises 15 residues. The CDR3 DNA reads as TGTGCCAGCAGCATGGGACTAGCGGGAAAGGATACGCAGTATTTT. It codes for CASSMGLAGKDTQYF.

The chain carries TRBV19 and TRBJ1-2, with D tentatively TRBD1 (5 bases). Trimming left V 3 bases short and J 4 bases short, with 15 bases between. Germline lookup yields CDR1 LNHDA and CDR2 SQIVND (reference sequence). The CDR3 extends over 15 amino acids. This CDR3 reads CASSMGGPDRYGYTF. CDR3 bases: TGTGCCAGTAGTATGGGGGGACCTGATCGCTATGGCTACACCTTC.

This sequence joins TRBV12-2 and TRBJ1-2; the table names TRBD1, a call not compared with the DNA. TRBV12-2 counts as a pseudogene. The CDR3 contains 17 residues. CDR3: CASRLEDTGDTNYGYTF. Written as DNA, the CDR3 is TGTGCAAGTCGCTTAGAAGACACAGGGGATACTAACTATGGCTACACCTTC.

The chain couples TRBV7-2 to TRBJ1-2; D possibly corresponds to TRBD1 (5 bases). The CDR3 is made up of 15 amino acids. V was shortened by 5 bases and J by 1 base, with 14 bases between the two germline ends. Germline values: CDR1 SGHTA, CDR2 FQGNSA. The CDR3 DNA follows: TGTGCCAGCAGCCAATCGGACAAACGTAACTATGGCTACACCTTC. Translating it yields CASSQSDKRNYGYTF.

This chain uses TRBV19 with TRBJ2-2; D perhaps matches TRBD1 (6 bases). Germline-derived CDR1 and CDR2 are LNHDA and SQIVND (reference sequence). Trimming took 5 bases from V and 3 from J, leaving 7 bases between them. The CDR3 loop spans 13 amino acids. DNA of the CDR3: TGTGCCAGTAGTGGACAGTACACCGGGGAGCTGTTTTTT. This translates into CASSGQYTGELFF.

The chain combines TRBV19 with TRBJ1-2; D gene ambiguous. The germline V gene encodes CDR1 LNHDA and CDR2 SQIVND (reference sequence). There are 15 residues in the CDR3. Trimming pared 4 bases from V and 3 bases from J, leaving 15 bases between. CDR3 sequence (DNA): TGTGCCAGTAGTAATTCACGGGTGTCGGACTATGGCTACACCTTC. Its protein is CASSNSRVSDYGYTF.

This rearrangement joins TRBV29-1 to TRBJ1-2, with 9 positions matching TRBD1. Germline V gene lookup returns CDR1 SQVTM and CDR2 ANQGSEA. Trimming removed 7 bases from V and 8 bases from J; junction bases left unmatched: 8. The CDR3 has 12 amino acids. CDR3 loop: CSAARQGGGYTF. Here the CDR3 DNA reads TGCAGCGCCGCCAGACAGGGGGGGGGCTACACCTTC.

V gene TRBV25-1 combines with J gene TRBJ1-1, with TRBD1 matching 7 bases. Germline CDR1 and CDR2: MGHDK and SYGVNS. There are 14 residues in the CDR3. V lost 4 bases and J lost 0; bases outside the gene matches: 2. CDR3 loop: CASSGDRMNTEAFF. The CDR3 DNA reads TGTGCCAGCAGTGGGGACAGAATGAACACTGAAGCTTTCTTT.

This clone was seen a handful of times. V and J are TRBV4-1 and TRBJ2-7; unclear D gene. The germline V gene encodes CDR1 MGHRA and CDR2 YSYEKL. The CDR3 spans 13 residues. V was shortened by 4 bases and J by 4 bases, with 11 bases between the two germline ends. CDR3 sequence reads: CASSPSSGYEQYF. As DNA, the CDR3 is TGCGCCAGCAGCCCCTCCTCGGGTTACGAGCAGTACTTC.

This rearrangement joins TRBV5-3 to TRBJ2-1; TRBD1 matches at 7 bases. TRBV5-3 falls under the ORF class, with uncertain function. V was clipped by 2 bases and J by 1 base; unmatched bases: 3. The CDR3 length is 15 residues. CDR3 residues: CARSLAQGSYNEQFF. For the CDR3, the DNA is TGTGCCAGAAGCTTAGCACAGGGGTCCTACAATGAGCAGTTCTTC.

This clone was detected only a few times. The chain couples TRBV5-4 to TRBJ2-5, with 11 bases fitting TRBD2. The V gene's germline CDR1 is SGHNT and CDR2 YYREEE (reference sequence). Losses at the gene ends were 0 bases for V and 4 bases for J; bases not matched to a gene: 8. The CDR3 contains 17 residues. CDR3 sequence reads: CASSLDSTSGGGETQYF. The CDR3 DNA is TGTGCCAGCAGCTTGGACTCTACTAGCGGGGGCGGAGAGACCCAGTACTTC. The whole variable domain, remainder taken from reference TRBV5-4 and TRBJ2-5, is ETGVTQSPTHLIKTRGQQVTLRCSSQSGHNTVSWYQQALGQGPQFIFQYYREEENGRGNFPPRFSGLQFPNYSSELNVNALELDDSALYLCASSLDSTSGGGETQYFGPGTRLLVL.

This clone occurred a few times. This chain links TRBV7-7 with TRBJ2-2, with no clear D. Trimming removed 5 bases from V and 5 bases from J, with 6 bases in between. CDR3 size: 12 residues. Germline CDR1 reads SSHAT; CDR2 reads FNYEAQ (reference sequence). CDR3 sequence: CASSPGTGELFF. DNA for the CDR3: TGTGCCAGCAGCCCAGGAACCGGGGAGCTGTTTTTT.

The chain is built from TRBV11-1 and TRBJ2-7; 12 bases map to TRBD1. This CDR3 is built from 12 residues. The V and J ends lost 5 bases and 12 bases, in that order; junction bases with no gene match: 5. CDR1 is SGHAT, CDR2 FQDESV, per germline (reference sequence). The CDR3 bases are TGTGCCAGCAGCGCGGGACAGGGGGCTTGGTACTTC. It encodes CASSAGQGAWYF.